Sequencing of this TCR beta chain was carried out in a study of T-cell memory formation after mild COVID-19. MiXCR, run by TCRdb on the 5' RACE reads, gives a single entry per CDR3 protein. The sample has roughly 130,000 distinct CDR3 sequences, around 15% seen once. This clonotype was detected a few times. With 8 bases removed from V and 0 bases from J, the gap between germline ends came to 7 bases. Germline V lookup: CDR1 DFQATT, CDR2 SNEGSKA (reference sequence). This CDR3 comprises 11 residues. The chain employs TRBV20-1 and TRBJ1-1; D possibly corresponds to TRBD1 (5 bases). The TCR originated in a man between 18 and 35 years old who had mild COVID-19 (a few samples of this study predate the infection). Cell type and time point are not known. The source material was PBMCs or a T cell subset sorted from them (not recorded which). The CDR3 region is CSRTLNTEAFF. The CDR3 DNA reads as TGCAGTAGGACATTGAACACTGAAGCTTTCTTT.